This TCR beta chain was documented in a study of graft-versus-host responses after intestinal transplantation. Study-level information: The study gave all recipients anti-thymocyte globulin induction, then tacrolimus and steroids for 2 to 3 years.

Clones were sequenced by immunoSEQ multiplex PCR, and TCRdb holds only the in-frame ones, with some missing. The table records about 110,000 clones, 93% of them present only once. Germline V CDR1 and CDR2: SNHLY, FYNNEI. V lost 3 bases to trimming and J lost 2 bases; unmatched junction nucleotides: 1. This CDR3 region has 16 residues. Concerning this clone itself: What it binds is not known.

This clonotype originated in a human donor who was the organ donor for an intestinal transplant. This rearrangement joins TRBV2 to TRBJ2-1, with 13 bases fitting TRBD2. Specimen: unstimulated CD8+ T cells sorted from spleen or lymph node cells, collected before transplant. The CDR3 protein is CASSDGLAGAYNEQFF. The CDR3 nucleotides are TGTGCCAGCAGTGACGGACTAGCGGGAGCCTACAATGAGCAGTTCTTC.